This T cell receptor (beta chain) is drawn from a study of T cells in Graves' hyperthyroidism and ophthalmopathy. CDR1 is SGHTA and CDR2 is FQGTGA in the germline V gene. This CDR3 has 12 residues. The germline V and J ends were trimmed by 5 bases and 6 bases, with 11 bases remaining between them. This clonotype was seen more than once but under ten times. As yet, its antigen is unknown. General observations from the study: Stable hyperthyroidism was told apart from ophthalmopathy by a model built on 13 V-J features.

Amplification yielded TCR beta CDR3 regions, with RNA transcripts as the source. HTBI primers were the set used in a first-round RT-PCR of the TCR CDR3. TCRdb redid the calling of the multiplex PCR reads with MiXCR, one entry per CDR3 protein. Among approximately 740,000 distinct CDR3 sequences listed, approximately 15% were seen once. This TCR was recovered from a woman aged 18-35 years with Graves' hyperthyroidism. The V gene is TRBV7-3, the J gene TRBJ2-7; D perhaps matches TRBD2 (5 bases). The sample taken for sequencing was blood. CDR3 bases: TGTGCCAGCAGCGGAGGAGACGGCGAGCAGTACTTC. Translating it yields CASSGGDGEQYF.